The entry below describes one T cell receptor (beta chain). This CDR3 has 13 residues. Looked up from germline, CDR1 is MNHEY and CDR2 is SVGAGI. Trimming removed 8 bases from V and 3 bases from J, with 13 bases in between. The data are from a study of blood T cell repertoires in COVID-19. Assay: immunoSEQ multiplex PCR; the TCRdb copy retains only in-frame clones and omits some. The data contain roughly 49,000 clones, 84% of them singletons. The V gene is TRBV6-5, the J gene TRBJ1-2; tentative D call: TRBD1 (6 bases). The specimen sequenced was peripheral blood. The clonotype was recovered from a man aged 50-60 years with acute or convalescent COVID-19. CDR3 loop: CASGKGVDYGYTF. In DNA, the CDR3 is TGTGCCAGCGGGAAGGGGGTGGACTATGGCTACACCTTC.